The 27 T cell receptor beta chains below were found in one sample sequenced in a study of breast tumors, draining lymph nodes, adjacent tissues. MiXCR was run by TCRdb on the multiplex PCR reads, yielding one entry per CDR3 protein. The table has more than 50,000 distinct CDR3 sequences, 40% to 45% seen once. The sample was breast tumor tissue. The receptors come from a female donor with breast cancer. Some clones in this sample may be carry-over from other donors' samples.

The table lists this clonotype with many counts. The V call is TRBV9, the J call TRBJ2-2, with 9 bases matching TRBD1. CDR1 SGDLS and CDR2 YYNGEE come from the germline V gene. The CDR3 length is 15 residues. Trimming took 0 bases from V and 4 from J; bases not matched to a gene: 1. The CDR3 here is CASSVAGQGTGELFF. CDR3 DNA sequence: TGTGCCAGCAGCGTAGCGGGACAGGGCACCGGGGAGCTGTTTTTT.

The chain is built from TRBV19 and TRBJ2-3, with D maybe TRBD2 (5 bases). The CDR3 is 15 residues long. CDR1 LNHDA and CDR2 SQIVND come from the germline V gene (reference sequence). With 3 bases removed from V and 6 bases from J, the gap between germline ends came to 16 bases. The CDR3 DNA sequence: TGTGCCAGTAGTATGAAACAGAGGGCGTTGGATACGCAGTATTTT. This sequence encodes CASSMKQRALDTQYF.

Worth noting for this clonotype: Since a much larger clone is just one base distant, this may be a read error. This rearrangement joins TRBV3-1 to TRBJ2-1, with 11 nucleotides matching TRBD2. Looked up from germline, CDR1 is LGHDT and CDR2 is YNNKEL (reference sequence). The CDR3 is 14 amino acids. The chain's CDR3 is CASSELAGEGEQLF. CDR3 bases: TGTGCCAGCAGCGAACTAGCGGGAGAGGGTGAGCAGCTCTTC.

This clonotype is labeled as medium-sized. The chain uses TRBV20-1 and TRBJ1-6; TRBD1 is a possible D gene (5 bases). The ends were cut back, 0 bases at V and 2 bases at J, with 11 bases in the middle. Germline-derived CDR1 and CDR2 are DFQATT and SNEGSKA (reference sequence). The CDR3 covers 16 residues. CDR3 DNA sequence: TGCAGTGCTAGAGATCTTAGGGGAGCCTATAATTCACCCCTCCACTTT. Its protein product is CSARDLRGAYNSPLHF.

This clonotype turned up a few times. A read error may be the cause here, since a much bigger clone is one base away. The V call is TRBV11-1, the J call TRBJ2-1; D perhaps matches TRBD1 (6 bases). Trimming pared 5 bases from V and 9 bases from J, leaving 14 bases between. Germline loops: CDR1 SGHAT, CDR2 FQDESV (reference sequence). The CDR3 has 13 residues. The CDR3 DNA reads TGTGCCAGCAGCCCGTGGGGGCAAGCTGAGCAGTTCTTC. Protein: CASSPWGQAEQFF.

The chain combines TRBV9 with TRBJ1-1; D call uncertain. Germline V CDR1 and CDR2: SGDLS, YYNGEE. V was pared by 0 bases and J by 4 bases, with 10 bases between. The CDR3 has 14 amino acids. CDR3 in DNA: TGTGCCAGCAGCGTAGACAGATTTTTCACTGAAGCTTTCTTT. As protein: CASSVDRFFTEAFF. Looking up the rest from reference TRBV9 and TRBJ1-1 gives the full variable domain: DSGVTQTPKHLITATGQRVTLRCSPRSGDLSVYWYQQSLDQGLQFLIQYYNGEERAKGNILERFSAQQFPDLHSELNLSSLELGDSALYFCASSVDRFFTEAFFGQGTRLTVV.

V usage is TRBV7-9 and J usage is TRBJ1-3; 7 bases are shared with TRBD1. The germline V gene has CDR1 SEHNR and CDR2 FQNEAQ (reference sequence). The V gene end was trimmed by 2 bases and the J gene end by 1 base; junction bases not matched to a gene: 8. The CDR3 runs 17 residues. The CDR3 loop is CASSLPKGTASGNTIYF. CDR3 DNA sequence: TGTGCCAGCAGCTTACCGAAAGGGACAGCTTCTGGAAACACCATATATTTT.

This sequence joins TRBV30 and TRBJ2-5; 13 bases are shared with TRBD2. Germline V lookup: CDR1 GTSNPN, CDR2 SVGIG (reference sequence). The CDR3 contains 20 residues. Unmatched junction bases numbered 19, after V lost 1 base and J lost 5 bases. The CDR3 is CAWSAFKGTSGEVCQETQYF. The CDR3 bases are TGTGCCTGGAGTGCTTTCAAAGGGACTAGCGGGGAGGTGTGCCAGGAGACCCAGTACTTC. Full variable domain (missing parts from reference TRBV30 and TRBJ2-5): SQTIHQWPATLVQPVGSPLSLECTVEGTSNPNLYWYRQAAGRGLQLLFYSVGIGQISSEVPQNLSASRPQDRQFILSSKKLLLSDSGFYLCAWSAFKGTSGEVCQETQYFGPGTRLLVL.

This clonotype was picked up many times. The V call is TRBV7-2, the J call TRBJ1-2; no reliable D call. V shed 1 base and J shed 4 bases, with 13 bases lying between them. The germline CDR1 and CDR2 sequences are SGHTA and FQGNSA. This CDR3 has 15 amino acids. The CDR3 region is CASSLVGSVGYGYTF. The DNA of the CDR3 is TGTGCCAGCAGCTTAGTCGGCAGTGTAGGCTATGGCTACACCTTC. The complete variable domain, with remaining parts taken from reference TRBV7-2 and TRBJ1-2, reads GAGVSQSPSNKVTEKGKDVELRCDPISGHTALYWYRQSLGQGLEFLIYFQGNSAPDKSGLPSDRFSAERTGGSVSTLTIQRTQQEDSAVYLCASSLVGSVGYGYTFGSGTRLTVV.

The chain employs TRBV5-1 and TRBJ1-6; no definite D call. This CDR3 region has 12 residues. V was shortened by 0 bases and J by 7 bases, with 2 bases between the two germline ends. Germline CDR1 and CDR2: SGHRS and YFSETQ. This CDR3 is CASSLANSPLHF. CDR3 DNA: TGCGCCAGCAGCTTGGCGAATTCACCCCTCCACTTT.

This clonotype was found many times. V is TRBV29-1 and J is TRBJ1-1; 7 nucleotides line up with TRBD1. J lost 5 bases, V lost 6 bases, and 9 bases had no gene match. From germline, CDR1 is SQVTM and CDR2 ANQGSEA. The CDR3 runs 13 residues. CDR3 sequence: CSVPREGATEAFF. CDR3 coding DNA: TGCAGCGTACCACGGGAGGGGGCGACTGAAGCTTTCTTT.

This clonotype was counted at least ten times. Sequence at one end of the junction differs from germline and may be a read error. The chain links TRBV20-1 to TRBJ2-1; 7 bases align to TRBD2. CDR1 is DFQATT, CDR2 SNEGSKA, per germline (reference sequence). This CDR3 has 10 residues. The DNA of the CDR3 is TGCAGTGCTAGAGCGGGAGGCAGGGTCTTC. This sequence encodes CSARAGGRVF.

This clonotype was observed a handful of times. This chain joins TRBV6-2 or TRBV6-3 and TRBJ2-7; D unresolved. CDR1 and CDR2 (germline): MNHEY, SVGEGT. There are 14 residues in the CDR3. V was cut by 5 bases and J by 2 bases, with 13 bases left in between. CDR3 residues: CASSHAQATYEQYF. In DNA form, the CDR3 reads TGTGCCAGCAGTCACGCGCAGGCTACCTACGAGCAGTACTTC.

V is TRBV29-1 and J is TRBJ1-1; D remains ambiguous. Germline assignment: CDR1 SQVTM and CDR2 ANQGSEA. CDR3 length equals 12 residues. V was shortened by 6 bases and J by 0 bases, with 8 bases between the two germline ends. CDR3 sequence reads: CSVSNLNTEAFF. CDR3 nucleotides: TGCAGCGTATCCAATTTGAACACTGAAGCTTTCTTT.

This clonotype was picked up many times. This sequence joins TRBV10-3 and TRBJ2-3, with unresolved D. The CDR3 length is 15 residues. V shed 3 bases and J shed 0 bases, with 10 bases lying between them. Germline lookup yields CDR1 ENHRY and CDR2 SYGVKD. In DNA, the CDR3 is TGTGCCATCAGTGATGAGCGCCTAAGCACAGATACGCAGTATTTT. Translation gives CAISDERLSTDTQYF.

A note on this clonotype: One junction end disagrees with the germline gene, perhaps due to a read error. This rearrangement joins TRBV5-1 to TRBJ2-5; TRBD2 matches at 8 bases. The V gene's germline CDR1 is SGHRS and CDR2 YFSETQ. The CDR3 runs 15 residues. The CDR3 nucleotides read TGTGCCAGCAGCCCCGCGGGAGGATGGTCCGAGACCCAGTACTTC. Amino acid sequence: CASSPAGGWSETQYF.

The chain is built from TRBV7-2 and TRBJ1-4; D is possibly TRBD1 (6 bases). The germline CDR1 and CDR2 sequences are SGHTA and FQGNSA. The CDR3 length is 17 residues. The V end lost 10 bases, the J end lost 10 bases, and 31 bases lay between the germline ends. This chain's CDR3 is CATYRQGGGQPHLKLFF. The CDR3 DNA sequence: TGTGCCACCTATAGGCAGGGAGGGGGGCAGCCCCATTTAAAACTGTTTTTT.

This clonotype was seen a handful of times. A much more abundant neighbour one base away suggests this may be a read error. This sequence joins TRBV12-3 or TRBV12-4 and TRBJ2-1, with TRBD2 matching over 10 bases. V lost 3 bases to trimming and J lost 8 bases; unmatched junction nucleotides: 7. This CDR3 spans 15 amino acids. The CDR3 spells CASSFSSGGAHEQFF. DNA of the CDR3: TGTGCCAGCAGTTTCAGCAGCGGGGGGGCTCATGAGCAGTTCTTC.

Judged by abundance, this clonotype is medium-sized. The rearrangement links TRBV20-1 to TRBJ2-1, with a possible D match to TRBD2 (5 bases). CDR1 and CDR2 from the germline V gene are DFQATT and SNEGSKA (reference sequence). Trimming removed 6 bases at V and 0 bases at J, with 12 bases between. The CDR3 is 14 residues long. The CDR3 DNA is TGCAGTGCGGAACAGCGGAGCTCCTACAATGAGCAGTTCTTC. It yields the protein CSAEQRSSYNEQFF.

The DNA for the CDR3 is TGTGCCAGCAGTCATGGTCCCAGGGGTCAAGAGACCCAGTACTTC. Protein: CASSHGPRGQETQYF. The chain couples TRBV27 to TRBJ2-5, with a tentative D call TRBD1 (6 bases). Germline CDR1 reads MNHEY; CDR2 reads SMNVEV (reference sequence). Trimming took off 5 bases at V and 2 bases at J, with 15 bases between the two ends. This CDR3 comprises 15 residues.

As to this clonotype: This may stem from a read error, because a much larger clone lies one nucleotide away. This chain links TRBV20-1 with TRBJ2-7; possibly TRBD2 for D (5 bases). The CDR3 is made up of 12 amino acids. Germline lookup yields CDR1 DFQATT and CDR2 SNEGSKA (reference sequence). This CDR3 reads CSARRDRYEPYF. The CDR3 nucleotides read TGCAGTGCTAGGAGGGATCGCTACGAGCCGTACTTC.

On this clonotype: This sequence may be a read error, since a much larger clone differs from it by one base. It is likely a read error, because the conserved phenylalanine at the end of the CDR3 is missing. The chain joins TRBV6-2 or TRBV6-3 to TRBJ1-2; D call uncertain. The germline gives CDR1 MNHEY, CDR2 SVGEGT. V lost 6 bases and J 4 bases, leaving 12 bases between the germline ends. The CDR3 contains 13 residues. CDR3 nucleotide sequence: TGTGCCAGCAGGTACGGAGTGGGCTATGGCTACACCCTC. Translating gives CASRYGVGYGYTL.

In its sample, this clonotype was seen many times. The genes are TRBV6-4 and TRBJ1-4; D is ambiguous. The V end lost 7 bases, the J end lost 8 bases, and 17 bases lay between the germline ends. Germline lookup yields CDR1 MRHNA and CDR2 SNTAGT. The CDR3 contains 14 residues. CDR3 protein: CASIPGPNGEKLFF. The DNA of the CDR3 is TGTGCCAGCATCCCCGGGCCGAACGGGGAAAAACTGTTTTTT.

At least ten counts were recorded for this clonotype. The V and J genes are TRBV5-5 and TRBJ2-1; no firm D call. V dropped 2 bases and J dropped 3 bases, with 6 bases sitting between them. This CDR3 contains 13 residues. CDR1 SGHKS and CDR2 YYEKEE come from the germline V gene (reference sequence). The CDR3 nucleotides are TGTGCCAGCAGCTTTATGGACTACAATGAGCAGTTCTTC. Translated, it gives CASSFMDYNEQFF. Together with reference TRBV5-5 and TRBJ2-1, the CDR3 gives the full variable domain: DAGVTQSPTHLIKTRGQQVTLRCSPISGHKSVSWYQQVLGQGPQFIFQYYEKEERGRGNFPDRFSARQFPNYSSELNVNALLLGDSALYLCASSFMDYNEQFFGPGTRLTVL.

This clonotype was counted many times. V gene TRBV24-1 combines with J gene TRBJ2-2; 8 bases line up with TRBD1. The V gene's germline CDR1 is KGHDR and CDR2 SFDVKD. J lost 3 bases, V lost 3 bases, and 11 bases had no gene match. The CDR3 spans 18 residues. The CDR3 DNA is TGTGCCACCAGTGATACCCAGGGGGCGCGTATATACACCGGGGAGCTGTTTTTT. Translation gives CATSDTQGARIYTGELFF.

With regard to this clonotype: One end of the junction varies from germline; a read error may be responsible. The V gene is TRBV5-1, the J gene TRBJ1-5, with TRBD1 as a possible D gene (5 bases). CDR3 length equals 15 residues. Germline lookup yields CDR1 SGHRS and CDR2 YFSETQ. The CDR3 loop reads CASGLAGGSSQPQHF. DNA for the CDR3: TGCGCCAGCGGCTTGGCGGGGGGAAGCAGTCAGCCCCAGCATTTT.

As to this clonotype: Here the CDR3 omits its conserved ending phenylalanine or tryptophan, so a read error is the likely source. Here the CDR3 reads CASSSASSYNSPLHL. The CDR3 bases are TGTGCCAGCAGCTCGGCGAGCTCCTATAATTCACCTCTCCACCTT. The chain uses TRBV7-6 and TRBJ1-6; no definite D call. The CDR3 covers 15 residues. Germline V CDR1 and CDR2: SGHVS, FNYEAQ.